This entry lists 17 T cell receptor beta chains sequenced from one sample in a study of blood T cells in healthy people across ages. Then a second PCR, running about 6 to 11 cycles, was carried out with a sample-barcoded 5' primer and a J-beta primer mix. TCRdb re-analysed the 5' RACE reads in MiXCR, keeping a single row per CDR3 protein. The table shows roughly 2 million distinct CDR3 sequences, with 49% occurring only once. The sample taken for sequencing was blood. These receptors were obtained from a middle-aged woman in good health.

The chain combines TRBV29-1 with TRBJ1-2; the match to TRBD1 covers 8 bases. The V gene's germline CDR1 is SQVTM and CDR2 ANQGSEA. The CDR3 loop spans 12 amino acids. The J segment lost 11 bases and the V segment lost 2 bases, leaving 7 bases of the junction unmatched. CDR3 amino acids: CSVELGQGRYTF. The CDR3 DNA is TGCAGCGTTGAACTCGGACAGGGCCGTTACACCTTC.

This clonotype was detected a few times. The J gene is TRBJ1-2, the V gene TRBV9; D is possibly TRBD1 (5 bases). The CDR3 extends over 17 amino acids. Germline CDR1 SGDLS, CDR2 YYNGEE. V lost 4 bases, J lost 1 base, and 20 bases lay in between. CDR3 bases: TGTGCCAGCAGCCGTTCCCCCACGGGACGGAATAACTATGGCTACACCTTC. It is translated as CASSRSPTGRNNYGYTF. Using reference TRBV9 and TRBJ1-2 for the parts outside the CDR3, the full variable domain is DSGVTQTPKHLITATGQRVTLRCSPRSGDLSVYWYQQSLDQGLQFLIQYYNGEERAKGNILERFSAQQFPDLHSELNLSSLELGDSALYFCASSRSPTGRNNYGYTFGSGTRLTVV.

CDR3 nucleotide sequence: TGTGCCAGCTCAAAAATTACAGGGGTTAACTACGAGCAGTACTTC. It yields the protein CASSKITGVNYEQYF. V is TRBV18 and J is TRBJ2-7; TRBD1 agrees at 7 bases. This CDR3 comprises 15 residues. Germline V gene sequence: CDR1 KGHSH, CDR2 LQKENI. V shed 5 bases and J 3 bases; nucleotides not matched to a gene: 10. The entire variable domain, with the rest obtained from reference TRBV18 and TRBJ2-7, is as follows: NAGVMQNPRHLVRRRGQEARLRCSPMKGHSHVYWYRQLPEEGLKFMVYLQKENIIDESGMPKERFSAEFPKEGPSILRIQQVVRGDSAAYFCASSKITGVNYEQYFGPGTRLTVT.

Here the CDR3 reads CSAVDRSNQPQHF. The CDR3 nucleotides are TGCAGTGCTGTAGACAGGAGTAATCAGCCCCAGCATTTT. This sequence joins TRBV20-1 and TRBJ1-5, with D perhaps matching TRBD1 (6 bases). V was shortened by 5 bases and J by 4 bases, with 12 bases between the two germline ends. Germline CDR1 DFQATT, CDR2 SNEGSKA (reference sequence). The CDR3 is 13 residues long.

The chain has TRBV25-1 and TRBJ2-7; possibly TRBD2 for D (5 bases). Germline CDR1 MGHDK, CDR2 SYGVNS. The CDR3 is 13 residues long. The germline V and J ends were trimmed by 2 bases and 7 bases, with 12 bases remaining between them. Here the CDR3 reads CASSELAPNEQYF. The DNA for the CDR3 is TGTGCCAGCAGTGAACTAGCCCCCAATGAGCAGTACTTC.

The rearrangement links TRBV4-3 to TRBJ1-2; 9 positions agree with TRBD1. Germline V lookup: CDR1 LGHNA, CDR2 YSLEER. The length of the CDR3 is 16 residues. V was pared by 1 base and J by 2 bases, with 5 bases of the junction left unmatched. CDR3: CASSQGGTGNNYGYTF. The DNA of the CDR3 is TGCGCCAGCAGCCAAGGAGGGACAGGGAACAACTATGGCTACACCTTC.

The chain carries TRBV20-1 and TRBJ2-6, with TRBD1 identical over 9 bases. V lost 5 bases and J lost 4; bases outside the gene matches: 6. The CDR3 spans 15 residues. Germline lookup yields CDR1 DFQATT and CDR2 SNEGSKA (reference sequence). The CDR3 nucleotides are TGCAGTGCTGGGACAGGGCTGTCGGGGGCCAACGTCCTGACTTTC. Translating gives CSAGTGLSGANVLTF.

CDR3 sequence reads: CASKDSHNEKLFF. The CDR3 nucleotides are TGTGCCAGCAAGGACAGTCACAATGAAAAACTGTTTTTT. This chain joins TRBV28 and TRBJ1-4; maybe TRBD1 (6 bases). The germline CDR1 and CDR2 sequences are MDHEN and SYDVKM. CDR3 size: 13 residues. V lost 7 bases and J 5 bases, leaving 11 bases between the germline ends.

The chain recombines TRBV24-1 with TRBJ2-3; 7 bases are a match to TRBD2. Germline assignment: CDR1 KGHDR and CDR2 SFDVKD. CDR3 length: 16 residues. The J segment lost 0 bases and the V segment lost 4 bases, leaving 6 bases of the junction unmatched. In nucleotides, the CDR3 is TGTGCCACCAGTGAACCGACTAGCCGGAGCACAGATACGCAGTATTTT. The encoded protein is CATSEPTSRSTDTQYF.

This clonotype was picked up a small number of times. The chain joins TRBV11-2 to TRBJ2-1; the D gene is possibly TRBD2 (5 bases). CDR1 and CDR2 from the germline V gene are SGHAT and FQNNGV. Trimming cost V 1 base and J 0 bases, with 13 bases left between them. CDR3 length: 17 amino acids. CDR3 in DNA: TGTGCCAGCAGCTTAGTCGGGGTCATCTCCTCCTACAATGAGCAGTTCTTC. It specifies CASSLVGVISSYNEQFF.

The rearrangement links TRBV28 to TRBJ2-6; 9 bases match TRBD1. Germline V gene lookup returns CDR1 MDHEN and CDR2 SYDVKM. V lost 5 bases and J lost 0; bases outside the gene matches: 8. The CDR3 is 18 residues long. The CDR3 DNA reads TGTGCCAGCAGTGGGGGACAGGGATACCCCTCTGGGGCCAACGTCCTGACTTTC. Protein: CASSGGQGYPSGANVLTF.

This clonotype was seen only once. The chain has TRBV4-1 and TRBJ1-2; tentatively, D is TRBD1 (5 bases). CDR1 is MGHRA, CDR2 YSYEKL, per germline. CDR3 length equals 16 residues. The germline V and J ends were trimmed by 1 base and 0 bases, with 12 bases remaining between them. The CDR3 DNA reads as TGCGCCAGCAGCCAAGCTCCGGGACTTCCTAACTATGGCTACACCTTC. This translates into CASSQAPGLPNYGYTF.

V is TRBV2 and J is TRBJ1-5, with TRBD1 matching over 11 bases. CDR1 is SNHLY, CDR2 FYNNEI, per germline. This CDR3 region has 15 residues. Losses at the gene ends were 5 bases for V and 4 bases for J; bases not matched to a gene: 4. The chain's CDR3 is CASSWGQGENQPQHF. Written as DNA, the CDR3 is TGTGCCAGCAGTTGGGGACAGGGGGAAAATCAGCCCCAGCATTTT.

The chain carries TRBV28 and TRBJ1-2; no clear D gene. Trimming shortened V by 2 bases and J by 0 bases, and 19 bases separated the two germline ends. Germline V gene data show CDR1 as MDHEN and CDR2 as SYDVKM. The CDR3 sequence is 18 residues long. The CDR3 spells CASSLVFWAGPANYGYTF. DNA of the CDR3: TGTGCCAGCAGTTTAGTCTTCTGGGCCGGGCCCGCTAACTATGGCTACACCTTC.

This chain joins TRBV24-1 and TRBJ2-2, with 8 bases fitting TRBD1. J lost 4 bases, V lost 12 bases, and 15 bases had no gene match. The CDR3 sequence is 16 residues long. The germline V gene encodes CDR1 KGHDR and CDR2 SFDVKD. For the CDR3, the DNA is TGTGCCGTGCGACCAGGGGGCCCTGCCGGCACCGGGGAGCTGTTTTTT. It is translated as CAVRPGGPAGTGELFF.

This clonotype showed up just once. The rearrangement links TRBV5-1 to TRBJ1-2; 7 bases match TRBD1. CDR1 and CDR2 (germline): SGHRS, YFSETQ. This CDR3 contains 15 residues. With 4 bases clipped from V and 9 bases from J, the junction kept 15 bases outside the gene matches. CDR3 nucleotide sequence: TGCGCCAGCAGCAGACCCCGGGACAGTTTTTTGAGCTACACCTTC. It codes for CASSRPRDSFLSYTF.

In this sample, this clonotype turned up many times. This chain uses TRBV9 with TRBJ1-2; TRBD1 matches 9 bases. The CDR3 runs to 14 residues. Germline CDR1 reads SGDLS; CDR2 reads YYNGEE. The junction had 2 bases not matched to a gene; V was cut back by 3 bases and J by 2 bases. The CDR3 nucleotides read TGTGCCAGCAGCGCCGGACAGGGGAACTATGGCTACACCTTC. Its protein is CASSAGQGNYGYTF.